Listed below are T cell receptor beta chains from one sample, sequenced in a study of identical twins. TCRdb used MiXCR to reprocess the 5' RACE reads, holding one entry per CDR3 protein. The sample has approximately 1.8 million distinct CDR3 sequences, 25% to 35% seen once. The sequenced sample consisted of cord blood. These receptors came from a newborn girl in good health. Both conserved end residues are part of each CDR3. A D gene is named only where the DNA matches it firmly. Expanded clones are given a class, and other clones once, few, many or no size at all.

TGTGCCAGCTCCAGACTAGCGGGAGATATTGTTAACATTCAGTACTTC | CASSRLAGDIVNIQYF | TRBV18 | TRBD2 | few | 16 | TRBJ2-4
TGCAGCGTTGAATCGGACCGTGGGAGCTCCTACAATGAGCAGTTCTTC | CSVESDRGSSYNEQFF | TRBV29-1 | NA | NA | 16 | TRBJ2-1
TGTGCCAGCACCCAGGCCGGGACTCCAAATGAGCAGTTCTTC | CASTQAGTPNEQFF | TRBV6-5 | NA | few | 14 | TRBJ2-1
TGTGCCAGCAGCCAAGATCGAAACTTGCAGAACACCGGGGAGCTGTTTTTT | CASSQDRNLQNTGELFF | TRBV4-2 | NA | NA | 17 | TRBJ2-2
TGTGCCAGCAGTGAAGCGCCTGGATGGATCATAAATTCACCCCTCCACTTT | CASSEAPGWIINSPLHF | TRBV6-1 | NA | NA | 17 | TRBJ1-6
TGCGCCAGCAGCTTGGAAGGCTACAAACAAGAGACCCAGTACTTC | CASSLEGYKQETQYF | TRBV5-1 | NA | many | 15 | TRBJ2-5
TGTGCCAGCAGCGGCTGGGGGGGTCGAGGTGAAAAACTGTTTTTT | CASSGWGGRGEKLFF | TRBV14 | NA | NA | 15 | TRBJ1-4
TGTGCCAGCAGCACAGAGCTAGCGGGACTCTACAATGAGCAGTACTTC | CASSTELAGLYNEQYF | TRBV12-3/TRBV12-4 | TRBD2 | NA | 16 | TRBJ2-7
TGTGCCAGGCCCAAGGGCGTATACAATGAGCAGTTCTTC | CARPKGVYNEQFF | TRBV2 | NA | NA | 13 | TRBJ2-1
TGCAGCGTGACCCAGACAGGGGGAAGCGGTAATGGCTACACCTTC | CSVTQTGGSGNGYTF | TRBV29-1 | TRBD1 | few | 15 | TRBJ1-2
TGTGCCAGCAGCTCGTTACAGGGGTACCAAGAGACCCAGTACTTC | CASSSLQGYQETQYF | TRBV7-2 | TRBD1 | NA | 15 | TRBJ2-5
TGTGCCAGCAGTTACCGGGAGGGAATCTCCACAGATACGCAGTATTTT | CASSYREGISTDTQYF | TRBV6-5 | TRBD2 | few | 16 | TRBJ2-3
TGTGCCAGCAGCTTAGAGGCATACTCCTACGAGCAGTACTTC | CASSLEAYSYEQYF | TRBV11-2 | NA | NA | 14 | TRBJ2-7
TGTGCCAGCAGTTCCCCCCTCGGGGGCACCGGGGAGTTGTTTTTT | CASSSPLGGTGELFF | TRBV27 | NA | NA | 15 | TRBJ2-2
TGTGCCAGCAGTGCCACAGGGGTCGGGGATGAAGCTTTCTTT | CASSATGVGDEAFF | TRBV28 | TRBD1 | NA | 14 | TRBJ1-1
TGTGCCAGCAGCCGAACGGGTAGAAGACCCACGCAGTATTTT | CASSRTGRRPTQYF | TRBV12-3/TRBV12-4 | NA | few | 14 | TRBJ2-3
TGTGCCAGCAGCCCTAGACAGGGTGGCACCGGGGAGCTGTTTTTT | CASSPRQGGTGELFF | TRBV7-2 | TRBD1 | NA | 15 | TRBJ2-2
TGTGCCAGCTGCCAAGTCAAGCACGGCACTGAAGCTTTCTTT | CASCQVKHGTEAFF | TRBV3-1 | NA | NA | 14 | TRBJ1-1
TGCAGCTCCCGCCGGGGTAGGGGTAGCACAGATACGCAGTATTTT | CSSRRGRGSTDTQYF | TRBV29-1 | NA | few | 15 | TRBJ2-3
TGTGCCAGCAGTTTATCAGGTTCCGCCTACGAGCAGTACTTC | CASSLSGSAYEQYF | TRBV28 | NA | many | 14 | TRBJ2-7
TGCAGTGAAAATGTGGGAAGGAGCAATGAGCAGTTCTTC | CSENVGRSNEQFF | TRBV20-1 | NA | NA | 13 | TRBJ2-1
TGCGCCAGCAGCTTGGTACCGGGGGACTCTGGGGCCAACGTCCTGACTTTC | CASSLVPGDSGANVLTF | TRBV5-1 | NA | NA | 17 | TRBJ2-6
TGCAGTGCTAGAGATACGACAGGGGTATGGGAGACCCAGTCCTTC | CSARDTTGVWETQSF | TRBV20-1 | TRBD1 | NA | 15 | TRBJ2-5
TGTGCCAGCAGTTTATCGGAAGGGGGTTGGTATGGCTACACCTTC | CASSLSEGGWYGYTF | TRBV27 | NA | few | 15 | TRBJ1-2